The 6 T cell receptor beta chains given below trace back to one sample, sequenced in a study of blood T cell repertoires in COVID-19. Only in-frame clones appear in the TCRdb table, and some are missing; sequencing was by immunoSEQ multiplex PCR. This table holds approximately 440,000 clones, around 91% found once. Sequencing was done on a sample of PBMCs or T cells enriched from blood (not recorded which). These receptors all come from a man younger than 35 who had recovered from COVID-19.

The genes are TRBV19 and TRBJ2-5, with a possible D match to TRBD2 (6 bases). The CDR3 sequence is 15 residues long. In germline, CDR1 is LNHDA, CDR2 SQIVND (reference sequence). Trimming removed 3 bases at V and 5 bases at J, with 16 bases between. The CDR3 coding sequence is TGTGCCAGTAGTATCGTATCGGGAGCCGTGGAGACCCAGTACTTC. This encodes CASSIVSGAVETQYF.

The rearrangement joins TRBV5-6 to TRBJ2-3, with TRBD2 matching over 11 bases. This CDR3 has 16 residues. Per the germline V gene, CDR1 is SGHDT and CDR2 is YYEEEE. V trimming: 4 bases; J trimming: 0 bases; junction bases outside the gene matches: 4. CDR3 sequence: CASSGSSGGSTDTQYF. In DNA, the CDR3 is TGTGCCAGCAGCGGCTCTAGCGGGGGGAGCACAGATACGCAGTATTTT.

In this sample, this clone turned up once. The chain uses TRBV3-1 (or the pseudogene TRBV3-2) and TRBJ1-3, with D hard to call. CDR1 LGHDT and CDR2 YNNKEL come from the germline V gene (reference sequence). Deletions cut 4 bases from V and 8 bases from J, with 9 bases between. The CDR3 contains 12 residues. The CDR3 DNA reads as TGTGCCAGCAGCCCCGGGAGGGACACCATATATTTT. Its protein is CASSPGRDTIYF.

The rearrangement uses TRBV2 and TRBJ1-2, with 7 bases identical to TRBD1. J lost 7 bases, V lost 5 bases, and 7 bases had no gene match. The CDR3 is made up of 13 amino acids. Per germline, CDR1 SNHLY and CDR2 FYNNEI. This chain's CDR3 is CASSTDRVGGYTF. CDR3 nucleotide sequence: TGTGCCAGCAGTACTGACAGGGTGGGTGGCTACACCTTC.

The gene calls are TRBV15 and TRBJ1-2; D uncertain. The V end was cut by 2 bases, the J end by 4 bases, with 8 bases between. Looked up from germline, CDR1 is LNHNV and CDR2 is YYDKDF (reference sequence). CDR3 length: 13 residues. The CDR3 loop reads CATSRREFYGYTF. The CDR3 DNA reads as TGTGCCACCAGCAGACGTGAGTTCTATGGCTACACCTTC.

As to this clone: This CDR3 is also generated by other DNA sequences in the sample. V usage is TRBV7-2 and J usage is TRBJ2-2; 12 positions match TRBD2. CDR1 SGHTA and CDR2 FQGNSA come from the germline V gene. This CDR3 is 15 amino acids long. Losses at the gene ends were 6 bases for V and 1 base for J; bases not matched to a gene: 0. The chain's CDR3 is CASRLAGGNTGELFF. CDR3 DNA sequence: TGTGCCAGCAGACTAGCGGGGGGGAACACCGGGGAGCTGTTTTTT.